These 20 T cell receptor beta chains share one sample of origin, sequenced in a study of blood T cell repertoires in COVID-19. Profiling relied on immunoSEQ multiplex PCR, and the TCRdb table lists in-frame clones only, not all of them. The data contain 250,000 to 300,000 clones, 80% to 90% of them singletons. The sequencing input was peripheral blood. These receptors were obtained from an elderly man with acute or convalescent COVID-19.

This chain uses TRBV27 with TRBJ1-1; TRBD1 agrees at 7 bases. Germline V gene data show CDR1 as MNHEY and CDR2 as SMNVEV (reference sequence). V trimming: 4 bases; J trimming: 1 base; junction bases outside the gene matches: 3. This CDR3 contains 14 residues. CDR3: CASSSDRPNTEAFF. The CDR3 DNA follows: TGTGCCAGCAGTTCGGACAGGCCGAACACTGAAGCTTTCTTT.

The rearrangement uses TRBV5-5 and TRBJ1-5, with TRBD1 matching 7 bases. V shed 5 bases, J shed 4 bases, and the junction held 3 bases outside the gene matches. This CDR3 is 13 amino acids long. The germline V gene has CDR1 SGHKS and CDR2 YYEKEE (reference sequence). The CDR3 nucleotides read TGTGCCAGCAGTAGGGGACAGAATCAGCCCCAGCATTTT. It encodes CASSRGQNQPQHF. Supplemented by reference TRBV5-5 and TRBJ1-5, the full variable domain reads DAGVTQSPTHLIKTRGQQVTLRCSPISGHKSVSWYQQVLGQGPQFIFQYYEKEERGRGNFPDRFSARQFPNYSSELNVNALLLGDSALYLCASSRGQNQPQHFGDGTRLSIL.

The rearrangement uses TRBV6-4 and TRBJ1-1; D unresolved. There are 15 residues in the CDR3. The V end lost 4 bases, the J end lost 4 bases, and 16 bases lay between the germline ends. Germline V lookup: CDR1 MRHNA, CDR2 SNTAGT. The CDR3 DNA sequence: TGTGCCAGCAGTGCCGGGGAACTTAGGAGCACTGAAGCTTTCTTT. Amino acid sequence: CASSAGELRSTEAFF.

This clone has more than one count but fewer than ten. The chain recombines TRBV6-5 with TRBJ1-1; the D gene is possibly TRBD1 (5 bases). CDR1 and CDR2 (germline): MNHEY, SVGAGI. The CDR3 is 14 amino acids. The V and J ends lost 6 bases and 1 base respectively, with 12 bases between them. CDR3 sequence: CASRDGGTNTEAFF. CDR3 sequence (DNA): TGTGCCAGCAGGGACGGGGGAACGAACACTGAAGCTTTCTTT.

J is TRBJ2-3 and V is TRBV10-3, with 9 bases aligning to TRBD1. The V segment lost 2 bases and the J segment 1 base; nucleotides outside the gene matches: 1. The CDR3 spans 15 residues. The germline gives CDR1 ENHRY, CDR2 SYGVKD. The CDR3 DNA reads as TGTGCCATCAGTGAGGGACAGGGGCGCACAGATACGCAGTATTTT. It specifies CAISEGQGRTDTQYF.

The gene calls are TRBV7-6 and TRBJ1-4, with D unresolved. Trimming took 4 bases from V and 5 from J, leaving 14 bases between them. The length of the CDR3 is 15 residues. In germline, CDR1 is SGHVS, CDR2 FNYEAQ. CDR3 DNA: TGTGCCAGCAGCTCATCCAATATAGAAAATGAAAAACTGTTTTTT. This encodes CASSSSNIENEKLFF.

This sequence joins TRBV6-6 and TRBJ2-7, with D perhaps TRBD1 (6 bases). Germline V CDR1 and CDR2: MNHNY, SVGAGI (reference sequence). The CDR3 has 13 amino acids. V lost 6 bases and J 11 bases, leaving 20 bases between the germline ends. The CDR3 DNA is TGTGCCAGCAGCGGCATGTTGGACAGCCTGAAGTACTTC. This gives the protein CASSGMLDSLKYF.

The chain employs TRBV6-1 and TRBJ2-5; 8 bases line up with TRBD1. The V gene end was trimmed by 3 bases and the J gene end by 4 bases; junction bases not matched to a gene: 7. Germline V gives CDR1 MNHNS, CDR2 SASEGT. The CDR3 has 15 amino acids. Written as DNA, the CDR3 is TGTGCCAGCAGTGACGCGACAGGGGTAGGAGAGACCCAGTACTTC. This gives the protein CASSDATGVGETQYF.

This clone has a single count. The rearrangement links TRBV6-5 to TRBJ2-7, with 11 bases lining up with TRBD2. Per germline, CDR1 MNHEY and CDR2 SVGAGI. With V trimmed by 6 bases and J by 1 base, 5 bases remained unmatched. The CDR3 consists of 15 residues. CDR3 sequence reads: CASSEPSGGSYEQYF. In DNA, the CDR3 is TGTGCCAGCAGCGAGCCTAGCGGGGGGTCCTACGAGCAGTACTTC.

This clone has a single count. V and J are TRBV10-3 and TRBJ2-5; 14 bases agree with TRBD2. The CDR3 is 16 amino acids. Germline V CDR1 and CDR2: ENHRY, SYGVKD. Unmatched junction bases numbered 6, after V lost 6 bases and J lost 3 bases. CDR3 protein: CAISNGLAGGKETQYF. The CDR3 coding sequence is TGTGCCATCAGCAATGGACTAGCGGGGGGAAAAGAGACCCAGTACTTC.

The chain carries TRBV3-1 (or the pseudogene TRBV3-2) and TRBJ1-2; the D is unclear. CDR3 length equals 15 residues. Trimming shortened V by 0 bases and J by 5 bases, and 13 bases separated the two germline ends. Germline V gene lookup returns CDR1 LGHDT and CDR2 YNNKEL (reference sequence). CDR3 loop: CASSQDYTRRYGYTF. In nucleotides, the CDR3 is TGTGCCAGCAGCCAAGATTACACGAGGAGATATGGCTACACCTTC.

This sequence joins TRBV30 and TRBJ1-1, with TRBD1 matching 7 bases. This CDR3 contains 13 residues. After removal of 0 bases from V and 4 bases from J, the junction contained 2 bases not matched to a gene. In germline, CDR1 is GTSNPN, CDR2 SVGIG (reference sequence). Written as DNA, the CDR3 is TGTGCCTGGAGTGTAGCAGGGGGCACTGAAGCTTTCTTT. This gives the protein CAWSVAGGTEAFF.

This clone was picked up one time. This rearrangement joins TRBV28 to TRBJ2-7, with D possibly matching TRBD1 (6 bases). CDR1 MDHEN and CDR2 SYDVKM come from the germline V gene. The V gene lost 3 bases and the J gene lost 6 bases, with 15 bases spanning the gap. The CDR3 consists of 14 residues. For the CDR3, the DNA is TGTGCCAGCAGTTTCTTAAACAGGGAGACCGAGCAGTACTTC. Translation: CASSFLNRETEQYF.

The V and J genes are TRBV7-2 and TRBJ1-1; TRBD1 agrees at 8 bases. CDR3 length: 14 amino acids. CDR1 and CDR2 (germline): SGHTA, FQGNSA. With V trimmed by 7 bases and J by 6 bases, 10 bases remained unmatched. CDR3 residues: CASTLDRGRAEAFF. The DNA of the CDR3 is TGTGCCAGCACCCTTGACAGGGGAAGGGCTGAAGCTTTCTTT.

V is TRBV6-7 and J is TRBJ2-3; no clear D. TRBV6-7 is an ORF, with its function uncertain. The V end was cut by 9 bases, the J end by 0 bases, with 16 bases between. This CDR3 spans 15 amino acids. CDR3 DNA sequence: TGTGCCAGGACCCTAAGGAAGACTAGCACAGATACGCAGTATTTT. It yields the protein CARTLRKTSTDTQYF.

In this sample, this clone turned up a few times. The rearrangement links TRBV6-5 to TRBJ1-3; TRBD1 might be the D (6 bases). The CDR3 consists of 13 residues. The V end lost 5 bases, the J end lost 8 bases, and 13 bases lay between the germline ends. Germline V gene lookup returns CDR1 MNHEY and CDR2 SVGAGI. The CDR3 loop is CASSRQVQDTIYF. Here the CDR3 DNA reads TGTGCCAGCAGTAGACAGGTTCAGGACACCATATATTTT.

CDR3 DNA: TGCAGCGCGCAGACAGGGGGCGTGAAAGATACGCAGTATTTT. Its translation: CSAQTGGVKDTQYF. The V and J genes are TRBV29-1 and TRBJ2-3, with TRBD1 identical over 10 bases. This CDR3 contains 14 residues. The trim removed 7 bases at V and 5 bases at J, leaving 9 bases unmatched. From germline, CDR1 is SQVTM and CDR2 ANQGSEA.

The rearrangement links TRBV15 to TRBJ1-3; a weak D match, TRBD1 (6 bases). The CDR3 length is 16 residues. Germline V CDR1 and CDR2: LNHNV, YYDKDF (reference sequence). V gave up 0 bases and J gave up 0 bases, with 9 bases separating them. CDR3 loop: CATSRDHRVSGNTIYF. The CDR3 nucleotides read TGTGCCACCAGCAGAGATCACAGGGTCTCTGGAAACACCATATATTTT.

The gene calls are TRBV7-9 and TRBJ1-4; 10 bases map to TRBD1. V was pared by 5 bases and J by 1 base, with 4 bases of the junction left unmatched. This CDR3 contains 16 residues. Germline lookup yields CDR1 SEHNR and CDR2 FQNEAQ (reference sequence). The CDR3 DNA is TGTGCCAGCAGCAAAGACAGGGGGCGAACTAATGAAAAACTGTTTTTT. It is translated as CASSKDRGRTNEKLFF.

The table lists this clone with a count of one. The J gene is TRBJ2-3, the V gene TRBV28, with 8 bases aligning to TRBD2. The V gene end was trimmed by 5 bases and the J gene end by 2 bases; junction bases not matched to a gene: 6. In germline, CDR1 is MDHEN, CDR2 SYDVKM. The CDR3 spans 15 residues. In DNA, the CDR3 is TGTGCCAGCAGTGGAATAGCGGGACCCACAGATACGCAGTATTTT. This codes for CASSGIAGPTDTQYF.